A selection of T cell receptor beta chains follows, all from one sample in a study of Graves' ophthalmopathy and Graves' hyperthyroidism. TCRdb called the multiplex PCR reads again in MiXCR, with one record for every CDR3 protein. The table records more than 300,000 distinct CDR3 sequences, about a sixth of them present only once. Sequenced sample: peripheral blood. These receptors came from an adult woman with stable Graves' hyperthyroidism. The CDR3 runs from the conserved cysteine through the conserved F or W. Each record gives: V gene, J gene, D gene, CDR3 length, CDR3 protein. D genes are given only for firm matches.

v_call: TRBV20-1; j_call: TRBJ1-1; d_call: NA; cdr3_length: 16; cdr3_aa: CSARTITGRQNTEAFF
v_call: TRBV6-2/TRBV6-3; j_call: TRBJ2-5; d_call: TRBD1; cdr3_length: 11; cdr3_aa: CASGDREVQYF
v_call: TRBV2; j_call: TRBJ1-1; d_call: NA; cdr3_length: 12; cdr3_aa: CASSRQLAEAFF
v_call: TRBV20-1; j_call: TRBJ2-5; d_call: NA; cdr3_length: 14; cdr3_aa: CSARSQGFLETQYF
v_call: TRBV4-1; j_call: TRBJ1-2; d_call: NA; cdr3_length: 15; cdr3_aa: CASSQTTRTSYGYTF
v_call: TRBV28; j_call: TRBJ2-4; d_call: TRBD2; cdr3_length: 20; cdr3_aa: CASSLGGERGTILAKNIKYF
v_call: TRBV12-3/TRBV12-4; j_call: TRBJ2-7; d_call: TRBD2; cdr3_length: 13; cdr3_aa: CASSWSAGKEQYF
v_call: TRBV18; j_call: TRBJ2-4; d_call: NA; cdr3_length: 13; cdr3_aa: CASSLDLGNIKYF
v_call: TRBV7-9; j_call: TRBJ1-6; d_call: TRBD1; cdr3_length: 14; cdr3_aa: CAVQGFQEHSPLHF
v_call: TRBV12-3/TRBV12-4; j_call: TRBJ1-5; d_call: NA; cdr3_length: 14; cdr3_aa: CASSRHGNQEPQHF
v_call: TRBV19; j_call: TRBJ2-4; d_call: NA; cdr3_length: 15; cdr3_aa: CASRQRGDTLNIQYF
v_call: TRBV7-2; j_call: TRBJ2-7; d_call: NA; cdr3_length: 13; cdr3_aa: CASSLARDYEQYF
v_call: TRBV20-1; j_call: TRBJ2-5; d_call: TRBD2; cdr3_length: 16; cdr3_aa: CSAAPTSGRAGETQYF
v_call: TRBV6-2/TRBV6-3; j_call: TRBJ2-7; d_call: TRBD2; cdr3_length: 16; cdr3_aa: CASRIATSGRAYEQYF
v_call: TRBV29-1; j_call: TRBJ2-7; d_call: NA; cdr3_length: 14; cdr3_aa: CSASSEGLSYEQYF
v_call: TRBV5-1; j_call: TRBJ2-7; d_call: NA; cdr3_length: 16; cdr3_aa: CASSESGTASDYEQYF
v_call: TRBV29-1; j_call: TRBJ1-2; d_call: NA; cdr3_length: 12; cdr3_aa: CSPLGVGYGYTF
v_call: TRBV28; j_call: TRBJ1-2; d_call: NA; cdr3_length: 13; cdr3_aa: CASSRGTGYGYTF
v_call: TRBV6-5; j_call: TRBJ1-1; d_call: NA; cdr3_length: 14; cdr3_aa: CASSYSSWSTEAFF
v_call: TRBV12-3/TRBV12-4; j_call: TRBJ1-1; d_call: NA; cdr3_length: 15; cdr3_aa: CASSLKQGLITEAFF
v_call: TRBV15; j_call: TRBJ2-6; d_call: TRBD1; cdr3_length: 18; cdr3_aa: CATSRGPDRDDGANVLTF
v_call: TRBV5-1; j_call: TRBJ1-1; d_call: NA; cdr3_length: 15; cdr3_aa: CASSSLQGRDTEAFF
v_call: TRBV6-1; j_call: TRBJ1-5; d_call: TRBD1; cdr3_length: 14; cdr3_aa: CASRRTGEQQPQHF
v_call: TRBV2; j_call: TRBJ2-5; d_call: NA; cdr3_length: 14; cdr3_aa: CASSLVGGDQTQYF
v_call: TRBV6-1; j_call: TRBJ1-2; d_call: NA; cdr3_length: 13; cdr3_aa: CASSETGLGGYTF
v_call: TRBV3-1; j_call: TRBJ1-2; d_call: NA; cdr3_length: 16; cdr3_aa: CASSLRRGALGYGYTF
v_call: TRBV20-1; j_call: TRBJ1-1; d_call: TRBD1; cdr3_length: 13; cdr3_aa: CSARTGMNTEAFF
v_call: TRBV12-3/TRBV12-4; j_call: TRBJ1-2; d_call: NA; cdr3_length: 13; cdr3_aa: CASSFSGVDGYTF
v_call: TRBV4-2; j_call: TRBJ2-2; d_call: TRBD2; cdr3_length: 15; cdr3_aa: CASSPQGGFAGELFF
v_call: TRBV12-3/TRBV12-4; j_call: TRBJ2-7; d_call: TRBD2; cdr3_length: 14; cdr3_aa: CASSLEGLAAEQYF
v_call: TRBV12-3/TRBV12-4; j_call: TRBJ1-5; d_call: NA; cdr3_length: 13; cdr3_aa: CASSWGAWQPQHF
v_call: TRBV12-3/TRBV12-4; j_call: TRBJ1-2; d_call: TRBD1; cdr3_length: 22; cdr3_aa: CASSFGSWRSGQGAGLVYGYTF
v_call: TRBV5-6; j_call: TRBJ2-5; d_call: NA; cdr3_length: 17; cdr3_aa: CASSFTPFRQGRETQYF
v_call: TRBV11-3; j_call: TRBJ1-1; d_call: NA; cdr3_length: 15; cdr3_aa: CASSVGTLGNTEAFF
v_call: TRBV19; j_call: TRBJ1-2; d_call: NA; cdr3_length: 13; cdr3_aa: CVTVSPGNYGYTF
v_call: TRBV19; j_call: TRBJ2-2; d_call: NA; cdr3_length: 12; cdr3_aa: CASSIGSGELFF
v_call: TRBV29-1; j_call: TRBJ2-7; d_call: TRBD1; cdr3_length: 12; cdr3_aa: CSVGQGINEQYF
v_call: TRBV28; j_call: TRBJ2-7; d_call: TRBD1; cdr3_length: 14; cdr3_aa: CASRRRQGIHEQYF
v_call: TRBV4-1; j_call: TRBJ2-7; d_call: TRBD1; cdr3_length: 19; cdr3_aa: CASSQGPESRTGGMDEQYF
v_call: TRBV19; j_call: TRBJ2-5; d_call: NA; cdr3_length: 17; cdr3_aa: CASSPNTIGTTQETQYF
v_call: TRBV24-1; j_call: TRBJ2-7; d_call: NA; cdr3_length: 11; cdr3_aa: CAAGGGYEQYF
v_call: TRBV9; j_call: TRBJ2-6; d_call: TRBD2; cdr3_length: 21; cdr3_aa: CASSVFPLPFGGGSGANVLTF
v_call: TRBV5-1; j_call: TRBJ2-5; d_call: TRBD2; cdr3_length: 18; cdr3_aa: CASSLPGLAMGRGETQYF
v_call: TRBV20-1; j_call: TRBJ1-3; d_call: TRBD1; cdr3_length: 15; cdr3_aa: CSASPDRGGGNTIYF
v_call: TRBV5-1; j_call: TRBJ2-5; d_call: NA; cdr3_length: 15; cdr3_aa: CASSLYGPGLETQYF
v_call: TRBV28; j_call: TRBJ1-1; d_call: NA; cdr3_length: 14; cdr3_aa: CASSPRWVNTEAFF
v_call: TRBV18; j_call: TRBJ2-7; d_call: TRBD1; cdr3_length: 17; cdr3_aa: CASSTRDRGILNYEQYF
v_call: TRBV12-3/TRBV12-4; j_call: TRBJ2-5; d_call: NA; cdr3_length: 16; cdr3_aa: CASSIEYRTDTETQYF
v_call: TRBV12-3/TRBV12-4; j_call: TRBJ1-5; d_call: TRBD1; cdr3_length: 17; cdr3_aa: CASSLIRGLMGYQPQHF
v_call: TRBV11-2; j_call: TRBJ2-2; d_call: NA; cdr3_length: 16; cdr3_aa: CASSLGTLGPTGELFF
v_call: TRBV28; j_call: TRBJ2-7; d_call: NA; cdr3_length: 14; cdr3_aa: CASSSQEYSYEQYF
v_call: TRBV10-3; j_call: TRBJ2-7; d_call: TRBD1; cdr3_length: 15; cdr3_aa: CAISGTGRLLHEQYF
v_call: TRBV3-1; j_call: TRBJ1-2; d_call: NA; cdr3_length: 13; cdr3_aa: CASSRGGDYGYTF
v_call: TRBV29-1; j_call: TRBJ2-2; d_call: NA; cdr3_length: 12; cdr3_aa: CSVEDRAGELFF